This T cell receptor beta chain was found in a study of T cells after yellow fever vaccination. TCRdb fed the 5' RACE reads into MiXCR, producing one record per CDR3 protein. Of under 400,000 distinct CDR3 sequences in the sample, roughly an eighth were seen once. The V and J ends lost 6 bases and 2 bases respectively, with 10 bases between them. The length of the CDR3 is 14 residues. This clonotype was seen at least ten times. The chain employs TRBV12-3 or TRBV12-4 and TRBJ1-4; weak D call: TRBD1 (5 bases). The source was CD4+ T cells sorted from PBMCs, collected 15 days after the yellow fever booster vaccination. The receptor comes from a man aged 18 to 30 who received the YFV17D yellow fever vaccine. The CDR3 sequence: CASSRQGTNEKLFF. In DNA form, the CDR3 reads TGTGCCAGCAGCCGTCAGGGTACTAATGAAAAACTGTTTTTT.